Each of the 21 T cell receptor beta chains below was sequenced from the same sample in a study of blood T cell repertoires in COVID-19. TCRdb's copy holds only in-frame clones and misses some; the assay was immunoSEQ multiplex PCR. This sample has 75,000 to 95,000 clones, with roughly 87% found just once. The sequencing sample was made of peripheral blood. The receptor source for this set is a man aged 55 to 70 with acute or convalescent COVID-19.

The chain joins TRBV24-1 to TRBJ1-2, with D perhaps TRBD1 (5 bases). This CDR3 comprises 18 residues. V lost 1 base and J lost 6, with 23 bases in between. Per the germline V gene, CDR1 is KGHDR and CDR2 is SFDVKD. The CDR3, as DNA: TGTGCCACCAGTGATTTACCCTTCAGGGATAATTGGTCCAATGGCTACACCTTC. This translates into CATSDLPFRDNWSNGYTF.

The rearrangement uses TRBV5-4 and TRBJ1-1, with a weak D call TRBD1 (5 bases). Per germline, CDR1 SGHNT and CDR2 YYREEE (reference sequence). The CDR3 consists of 15 residues. Trimming took off 2 bases at V and 3 bases at J, with 14 bases between the two ends. The CDR3 region is CASSFKTEADTEAFF. The CDR3 DNA follows: TGTGCCAGCAGCTTTAAGACAGAAGCAGACACTGAAGCTTTCTTT.

This chain connects TRBV19 to TRBJ1-2; 7 bases align to TRBD1. Germline CDR1 is LNHDA and CDR2 is SQIVND (reference sequence). The trim removed 2 bases at V and 7 bases at J, leaving 10 bases unmatched. The CDR3 has 15 residues. The DNA for the CDR3 is TGTGCCAGTAGTATAACCTCGACAGGGTCAGCTGGCTACACCTTC. It encodes CASSITSTGSAGYTF.

V gene TRBV18 combines with J gene TRBJ1-5, with TRBD1 identical over 10 bases. Germline V gene lookup returns CDR1 KGHSH and CDR2 LQKENI. The CDR3 has 13 residues. Trimming took 6 bases from V and 6 from J; bases not matched to a gene: 2. CDR3 nucleotides: TGTGCCAGCTCTGGGACAGGGGCTCAGCCCCAGCATTTT. The encoded protein is CASSGTGAQPQHF.

V is TRBV9 and J is TRBJ2-7; TRBD2 matches 8 bases. Germline V gives CDR1 SGDLS, CDR2 YYNGEE. J lost 2 bases, V lost 4 bases, and 5 bases had no gene match. This CDR3 contains 14 residues. Here the CDR3 reads CASSTGGEAYEQYF. The CDR3 nucleotides are TGTGCCAGCAGCACCGGGGGGGAAGCCTACGAGCAGTACTTC.

The chain has TRBV4-1 and TRBJ1-5; TRBD1 agrees at 7 bases. CDR1 and CDR2 (germline): MGHRA, YSYEKL. Trimming cost V 0 bases and J 4 bases; bases outside gene matches: 12. This CDR3 comprises 18 residues. Here the CDR3 DNA reads TGCGCCAGCAGCCAAGAGTCCTTCTTCGACAGGGCTAATCAGCCCCAGCATTTT. It is translated as CASSQESFFDRANQPQHF.

The rearrangement links TRBV30 to TRBJ1-5; D unresolved. CDR3 length equals 14 residues. CDR1 is GTSNPN, CDR2 SVGIG, per germline (reference sequence). Trimming removed 0 bases at V and 6 bases at J, with 12 bases between. The CDR3: CAWSVLGGGQPQHF. As DNA, the CDR3 is TGTGCCTGGAGTGTGTTGGGAGGAGGTCAGCCCCAGCATTTT.

The chain employs TRBV3-1 (or the pseudogene TRBV3-2) and TRBJ2-1, with D possibly TRBD1 on 6 matching bases. V was clipped by 3 bases and J by 4 bases, with 10 bases between them. CDR1 and CDR2 (germline): LGHDT, YNNKEL (reference sequence). This CDR3 spans 14 amino acids. The CDR3 loop is CASSQADSYNEQFF. CDR3 nucleotides: TGTGCCAGCAGCCAGGCGGACAGTTACAATGAGCAGTTCTTC.

The chain employs TRBV18 and TRBJ1-3; 7 nucleotides match TRBD1. Trimming at V came to 2 bases and at J to 0 bases, leaving 1 base not matched to a gene. In germline, CDR1 is KGHSH, CDR2 LQKENI. The CDR3 covers 15 residues. The CDR3 loop is CASSPGTDSGNTIYF. CDR3 nucleotides: TGTGCCAGCTCACCAGGGACAGACTCTGGAAACACCATATATTTT.

The chain links TRBV27 to TRBJ2-3, with 7 positions matching TRBD2. Germline-derived CDR1 and CDR2 are MNHEY and SMNVEV (reference sequence). Trimming removed 2 bases from V and 0 bases from J; junction bases left unmatched: 11. The CDR3 loop spans 18 amino acids. The CDR3 loop is CASSLGGLGRESTDTQYF. For the CDR3, the DNA is TGTGCCAGCAGTTTAGGCGGGTTGGGGCGGGAGAGCACAGATACGCAGTATTTT.

The rearrangement uses TRBV9 and TRBJ1-1; 8 positions match TRBD1. Per the germline V gene, CDR1 is SGDLS and CDR2 is YYNGEE. This CDR3 is 15 amino acids long. V shed 0 bases, J shed 4 bases, and the junction held 5 bases outside the gene matches. The CDR3 nucleotides read TGTGCCAGCAGCGTAGGTCAGGGGGCGAGCACTGAAGCTTTCTTT. It encodes CASSVGQGASTEAFF.

The chain employs TRBV30 and TRBJ2-1; a weak D match, TRBD1 (7 bases). The CDR3 loop spans 13 amino acids. Germline V CDR1 and CDR2: GTSNPN, SVGIG (reference sequence). V dropped 3 bases and J dropped 9 bases, with 15 bases sitting between them. This CDR3 is CAWRPQGTLEQFF. The CDR3 DNA is TGTGCCTGGAGGCCACAGGGGACTCTTGAGCAGTTCTTC.

The rearrangement links TRBV19 to TRBJ2-2; a weak D match, TRBD1 (6 bases). Germline CDR1 and CDR2: LNHDA and SQIVND (reference sequence). V lost 4 bases and J 6 bases, leaving 18 bases between the germline ends. The CDR3 is 16 amino acids. CDR3 DNA sequence: TGTGCCAGTAGTACGAACAGGGCTGGCAGAGCCGGGGAGCTGTTTTTT. Translating gives CASSTNRAGRAGELFF. Looking up the rest from reference TRBV19 and TRBJ2-2 gives the full variable domain: DGGITQSPKYLFRKEGQNVTLSCEQNLNHDAMYWYRQDPGQGLRLIYYSQIVNDFQKGDIAEGYSVSREKKESFPLTVTSAQKNPTAFYLCASSTNRAGRAGELFFGEGSRLTVL.

V and J are TRBV7-3 and TRBJ1-2; TRBD1 agrees at 8 bases. The germline CDR1 and CDR2 sequences are SGHTA and FQGTGA. The V gene end was trimmed by 6 bases and the J gene end by 4 bases; junction bases not matched to a gene: 10. The CDR3 runs to 15 residues. The chain's CDR3 is CASRLGAGGGYGYTF. The CDR3 nucleotides are TGTGCCAGCAGATTAGGGGCAGGGGGCGGCTATGGCTACACCTTC. Filled out from reference TRBV7-3 and TRBJ1-2, the complete variable domain reads GAGVSQTPSNKVTEKGKYVELRCDPISGHTALYWYRQSLGQGPEFLIYFQGTGAADDSGLPNDRFFAVRPEGSVSTLKIQRTERGDSAVYLCASRLGAGGGYGYTFGSGTRLTVV.

The table lists this clone with a count of one. V gene TRBV11-2 combines with J gene TRBJ2-3, with TRBD2 as a possible D gene (7 bases). The V and J ends lost 5 bases and 2 bases respectively, with 23 bases between them. The CDR3 is 18 amino acids. Per the germline V gene, CDR1 is SGHAT and CDR2 is FQNNGV. This CDR3 reads CASSVPGGVRGHTDTQYF. The CDR3 DNA sequence: TGTGCCAGCAGCGTCCCGGGGGGCGTTCGAGGCCACACAGATACGCAGTATTTT.

This chain joins TRBV3-1 (or the pseudogene TRBV3-2) and TRBJ1-1; D gene ambiguous. Germline V gene lookup returns CDR1 LGHDT and CDR2 YNNKEL (reference sequence). This CDR3 is built from 14 residues. Trimming took off 1 base at V and 4 bases at J, with 10 bases between the two ends. In DNA form, the CDR3 reads TGTGCCAGCAGCCAAGGACCGCCGGGCACTGAAGCTTTCTTT. This gives the protein CASSQGPPGTEAFF.

This chain uses TRBV10-3 with TRBJ1-5; no reliable D call. The V gene's germline CDR1 is ENHRY and CDR2 SYGVKD. The CDR3 is 13 amino acids. Trimming removed 2 bases from V and 7 bases from J, with 9 bases in between. DNA for the CDR3: TGTGCCATCAGTGAGGGGCCAGAACAGCCCCAGCATTTT. Translated: CAISEGPEQPQHF.

This sequence joins TRBV12-3 or TRBV12-4 and TRBJ1-5, with D uncertain. The V gene lost 3 bases and the J gene lost 4 bases, with 4 bases spanning the gap. The CDR3 runs to 12 residues. The CDR3 is CASSFGNQPQHF. CDR3 nucleotide sequence: TGTGCCAGCAGTTTCGGGAATCAGCCCCAGCATTTT.

This clone was detected a few times. This sequence joins TRBV6-2 or TRBV6-3 and TRBJ1-5; D is ambiguous. V lost 2 bases and J 9 bases, leaving 8 bases between the germline ends. CDR3 length: 12 residues. Looked up from germline, CDR1 is MNHEY and CDR2 is SVGEGT. The CDR3 coding sequence is TGTGCCAGCAGTTACACGGCGGGGCCCCAGCATTTT. Translation: CASSYTAGPQHF.

This clone was detected only a few times. This rearrangement joins TRBV9 to TRBJ1-2, with a possible D match to TRBD1 (5 bases). CDR3 length: 14 residues. Germline loops: CDR1 SGDLS, CDR2 YYNGEE. The V and J ends lost 0 bases and 6 bases respectively, with 12 bases between them. The CDR3 bases are TGTGCCAGCAGCGTAGGGCGGGACGACCATGGCTACACCTTC. Translated: CASSVGRDDHGYTF. The variable domain in full, completed from reference TRBV9 and TRBJ1-2, reads DSGVTQTPKHLITATGQRVTLRCSPRSGDLSVYWYQQSLDQGLQFLIQYYNGEERAKGNILERFSAQQFPDLHSELNLSSLELGDSALYFCASSVGRDDHGYTFGSGTRLTVV.

V gene TRBV5-1 combines with J gene TRBJ1-2, with 8 bases lining up with TRBD1. The germline CDR1 and CDR2 sequences are SGHRS and YFSETQ. The junction had 6 bases not matched to a gene; V was cut back by 2 bases and J by 3 bases. This CDR3 has 15 amino acids. The CDR3 loop is CASSFLQGVDYGYTF. As DNA, the CDR3 is TGCGCCAGCAGCTTCTTACAGGGGGTCGACTATGGCTACACCTTC.